This T cell receptor (beta chain) came from a study of OX40 agonist ivuxolimab in advanced cancers. Libraries were prepared by immunoSEQ multiplex PCR; TCRdb keeps only in-frame clonotypes and omits some of them. The profile shows about 27,000 clones, 80% to 90% of them singletons. CDR1 SEHNR and CDR2 FQNEAQ come from the germline V gene (reference sequence). This CDR3 is built from 16 residues. Trimming removed 5 bases from V and 1 base from J; junction bases left unmatched: 8. The sequence came from an adult with an advanced solid tumor such as melanoma, head and neck, liver or kidney cancer. This specimen was CD4+ or CD8+ T cells sorted from blood, taken in a trial of the OX40 agonist ivuxolimab. This chain connects TRBV7-9 to TRBJ2-5, with 9 positions matching TRBD1. In nucleotides, the CDR3 is TGTGCCAGCAGCGCCCGACAGGGGGAACTCCAAGAGACCCAGTACTTC. It yields the protein CASSARQGELQETQYF. The full variable domain, rest sourced from reference TRBV7-9 and TRBJ2-5, is DTGVSQNPRHKITKRGQNVTFRCDPISEHNRLYWYRQTLGQGPEFLTYFQNEAQLEKSRLLSDRFSAERPKGSFSTLEIQRTEQGDSAMYLCASSARQGELQETQYFGPGTRLLVL.